A single sample gave rise to the 10 T cell receptor beta chains below, sequenced in a study of shared clonotypes between healthy human individuals. Generated by immunoSEQ multiplex PCR, the TCRdb table keeps only in-frame clones and is missing some. The table includes approximately 2.5 million clones, 93% detected once. The sequenced material came from naive CD4+ T cells from PBMCs. Subset reported: CD45RA+ positively selected. The source of these receptors is a man aged 18 to 30 in good health. Some clones in this sample may be carry-over from other donors' samples.

V usage is TRBV18 and J usage is TRBJ1-1, with 8 bases lining up with TRBD1. J gave up 7 bases and V 4 bases, and 17 bases lay outside the gene matches. The germline V gene encodes CDR1 KGHSH and CDR2 LQKENI. The CDR3 runs to 17 residues. The DNA of the CDR3 is TGTGCCAGCTCACAAGCGCATTCCGGGACAGGTGGGAATGAAGCTTTCTTT. Protein sequence: CASSQAHSGTGGNEAFF.

The chain combines TRBV7-9 with TRBJ2-2; no clear D. The CDR3 spans 15 residues. The V gene lost 1 base and the J gene lost 3 bases, with 9 bases spanning the gap. Germline CDR1 reads SEHNR; CDR2 reads FQNEAQ (reference sequence). CDR3 sequence reads: CASSLVGGDTGELFF. DNA for the CDR3: TGTGCCAGCAGCTTAGTAGGTGGTGACACCGGGGAGCTGTTTTTT.

This clone was detected only once. V and J are TRBV27 and TRBJ2-3; 10 nucleotides agree with TRBD1. The trim removed 6 bases at V and 8 bases at J, leaving 17 bases unmatched. The CDR3 spans 17 residues. The germline CDR1 and CDR2 sequences are MNHEY and SMNVEV (reference sequence). The CDR3 DNA reads as TGTGCCAGCAGCCAGAGACAGGGGGCTTTTGGGATTGGTACGCAGTATTTT. Protein: CASSQRQGAFGIGTQYF.

This chain uses TRBV25-1 with TRBJ1-1; TRBD1 might be the D (6 bases). V was trimmed by 3 bases and J by 2 bases, leaving 13 bases between them. In germline, CDR1 is MGHDK, CDR2 SYGVNS. The CDR3 is 15 amino acids. CDR3 amino acids: CASSDVGTFNTEAFF. The CDR3 region has the DNA TGTGCCAGCAGTGATGTTGGGACATTTAACACTGAAGCTTTCTTT.

A word on this clone: Within the sample, other DNA sequences also encode this same CDR3. This sequence joins TRBV5-1 and TRBJ1-1; 8 bases align to TRBD1. The CDR3 extends over 14 amino acids. Trimming took 4 bases from V and 1 from J; bases not matched to a gene: 3. Germline-derived CDR1 and CDR2 are SGHRS and YFSETQ. The CDR3 spells CASSGGTGNTEAFF. DNA of the CDR3: TGCGCCAGCAGCGGCGGGACAGGGAACACTGAAGCTTTCTTT.

The V and J genes are TRBV7-2 and TRBJ1-6; D call uncertain. Germline V CDR1 and CDR2: SGHTA, FQGNSA. The CDR3 extends over 15 amino acids. Trimming took 5 bases from V and 0 from J, leaving 8 bases between them. CDR3 in amino acids: CASSPLGSYNSPLHF. DNA of the CDR3: TGTGCCAGCAGCCCCCTGGGCTCCTATAATTCACCCCTCCACTTT.

This clone has only a few counts. The chain links TRBV7-2 to TRBJ2-7; 9 nucleotides line up with TRBD2. J gave up 4 bases and V 5 bases, and 6 bases lay outside the gene matches. The length of the CDR3 is 14 residues. CDR1 is SGHTA, CDR2 FQGNSA, per germline. DNA of the CDR3: TGTGCCAGCAGCAACTGGCGGGAGGGATACGAGCAGTACTTC. Its translation is CASSNWREGYEQYF.

This rearrangement joins TRBV4-1 to TRBJ2-3; TRBD2 matches 14 bases. The CDR3 totals 16 residues. V lost 4 bases and J lost 2; bases outside the gene matches: 2. CDR1 MGHRA and CDR2 YSYEKL come from the germline V gene. Written as DNA, the CDR3 is TGCGCCAGCAGCCCGGGACTAGCGGGAGCCACAGATACGCAGTATTTT. This codes for CASSPGLAGATDTQYF.

This chain connects TRBV19 to TRBJ2-1; unclear D gene. Germline lookup yields CDR1 LNHDA and CDR2 SQIVND (reference sequence). Trimming stripped 4 bases from V and 6 bases from J, with 16 bases between. This CDR3 has 15 residues. DNA for the CDR3: TGTGCCAGTAGTAGACGACAAGAGGTTCGCAATGAGCAGTTCTTC. Encoded protein: CASSRRQEVRNEQFF. Variable domain in full (rest from reference TRBV19 and TRBJ2-1): DGGITQSPKYLFRKEGQNVTLSCEQNLNHDAMYWYRQDPGQGLRLIYYSQIVNDFQKGDIAEGYSVSREKKESFPLTVTSAQKNPTAFYLCASSRRQEVRNEQFFGPGTRLTVL.

A few counts support this clone. The chain is built from TRBV6-1 and TRBJ1-2; D is undetermined. Germline assignment: CDR1 MNHNS and CDR2 SASEGT. V lost 8 bases and J lost 6, with 13 bases in between. The CDR3 is made up of 12 amino acids. CDR3 sequence reads: CASQGKPHGYTF. DNA of the CDR3: TGTGCCAGCCAAGGGAAACCGCATGGCTACACCTTC.